The 19 T cell receptor beta chains below come from one sample, sequenced in a study of shared clonotypes between healthy human individuals. Data came from immunoSEQ multiplex PCR; TCRdb stores just in-frame clones and leaves some out. This sample carries about 490,000 clones, 78% of them seen once, and the ten largest clones take around 12%. Sequenced material: PBMCs. These receptors all come from a woman in her thirties or forties in good health. Some clones in this sample may be carry-over from other donors' samples.

The chain employs TRBV10-1 and TRBJ2-5, with D perhaps TRBD1 (5 bases). CDR1 and CDR2 (germline): WNHNN, SYGVQD (reference sequence). V lost 10 bases and J lost 5, with 20 bases in between. CDR3 size: 14 residues. The CDR3: CANYKDTGLETQYF. CDR3 coding DNA: TGCGCCAACTATAAGGACACGGGTTTGGAGACCCAGTACTTC.

The V and J genes are TRBV11-3 and TRBJ2-1; TRBD2 aligns across 8 bases. The CDR3 is made up of 16 amino acids. Germline V gives CDR1 SGHNT, CDR2 YENEEA. Trimming took 1 base from V and 7 from J; bases not matched to a gene: 9. In DNA, the CDR3 is TGTGCCAGCAGCTTAGTTTCAGGGGCTAGCGGGAATGAGCAGTTCTTC. Protein: CASSLVSGASGNEQFF.

The chain employs TRBV4-2 and TRBJ2-5; D is possibly TRBD1 (6 bases). V was clipped by 0 bases and J by 5 bases, with 13 bases between them. Germline V gene lookup returns CDR1 LGHNA and CDR2 YNFKEQ. The CDR3 loop spans 15 amino acids. The DNA of the CDR3 is TGTGCCAGCAGCCAAGATTGGTGGGGGCGGGAGACCCAGTACTTC. Translated: CASSQDWWGRETQYF.

This clone was seen only a few times. The identical CDR3 is also encoded by other nucleotide sequences in the sample. This chain links TRBV20-1 with TRBJ2-3; no clear D gene. The V gene's germline CDR1 is DFQATT and CDR2 SNEGSKA (reference sequence). The length of the CDR3 is 11 residues. V was pared by 3 bases and J by 3 bases, with 4 bases between. The CDR3 coding sequence is TGCAGTGCTAGCGGGACAGATACGCAGTATTTT. It codes for CSASGTDTQYF.

This clone has at least ten counts. The genes are TRBV6-6 and TRBJ2-7; 10 bases map to TRBD2. The CDR3 has 15 amino acids. J gave up 3 bases and V 5 bases, and 7 bases lay outside the gene matches. CDR1 MNHNY and CDR2 SVGAGI come from the germline V gene (reference sequence). The CDR3 sequence: CASSDRLAGLYEQYF. DNA of the CDR3: TGTGCCAGCAGTGATAGACTAGCGGGTCTCTACGAGCAGTACTTC.

The chain is built from TRBV5-4 and TRBJ2-7; 8 nucleotides agree with TRBD1. V shed 3 bases, J shed 3 bases, and the junction held 5 bases outside the gene matches. Germline V lookup: CDR1 SGHNT, CDR2 YYREEE (reference sequence). This CDR3 region has 14 residues. CDR3 coding DNA: TGTGCCAGCAGCTCGGACAGGGCCATCTACGAGCAGTACTTC. It codes for CASSSDRAIYEQYF.

This rearrangement joins TRBV7-6 to TRBJ2-1, with 8 bases identical to TRBD2. After removal of 5 bases from V and 6 bases from J, the junction contained 9 bases not matched to a gene. The CDR3 extends over 15 amino acids. The germline CDR1 and CDR2 sequences are SGHVS and FNYEAQ. CDR3 in DNA: TGTGCCAGCAGCCCTTTCCAGCGGGAGTCCAATGAGCAGTTCTTC. Its translation is CASSPFQRESNEQFF.

The CDR3 protein is CASSPLLAGGEQYF. The CDR3 DNA reads as TGTGCCAGCAGCCCGTTACTAGCGGGAGGGGAGCAGTACTTC. The chain combines TRBV14 with TRBJ2-7; 13 bases align to TRBD2. Germline assignment: CDR1 SGHDN and CDR2 FVKESK. V gave up 4 bases and J gave up 7 bases; unmatched junction bases: 4. This CDR3 contains 14 residues.

The gene calls are TRBV6-5 and TRBJ1-1, with D perhaps matching TRBD1 (6 bases). Germline V gene sequence: CDR1 MNHEY, CDR2 SVGAGI. Trimming left V 0 bases short and J 5 bases short, with 13 bases between. The CDR3 has 15 residues. CDR3 residues: CASSYSGAMRTEAFF. The CDR3 DNA is TGTGCCAGCAGTTACTCGGGGGCAATGAGGACTGAAGCTTTCTTT.

This chain connects TRBV7-2 to TRBJ2-7; D not certain. CDR1 SGHTA and CDR2 FQGNSA come from the germline V gene. The germline V and J ends were trimmed by 5 bases and 4 bases, with 12 bases remaining between them. This CDR3 contains 13 residues. The CDR3 coding sequence is TGTGCCAGCAGCCTGACCTACCTTTACGAGCAGTACTTC. It encodes CASSLTYLYEQYF. The variable domain in full, completed from reference TRBV7-2 and TRBJ2-7, reads GAGVSQSPSNKVTEKGKDVELRCDPISGHTALYWYRQSLGQGLEFLIYFQGNSAPDKSGLPSDRFSAERTGGSVSTLTIQRTQQEDSAVYLCASSLTYLYEQYFGPGTRLTVT.

The rearrangement links TRBV7-6 to TRBJ2-5; D ambiguous. CDR3 length: 15 amino acids. Germline CDR1 SGHVS, CDR2 FNYEAQ. V was cut by 7 bases and J by 1 base, with 16 bases left in between. The CDR3 here is CASTELSSFQETQYF. The CDR3, as DNA: TGTGCCAGCACTGAGCTCAGCAGCTTCCAAGAGACCCAGTACTTC.

The genes are TRBV7-2 and TRBJ1-4, with D possibly matching TRBD1 (6 bases). Germline V lookup: CDR1 SGHTA, CDR2 FQGNSA. V lost 2 bases to trimming and J lost 3 bases, with 16 bases between them. The CDR3 loop spans 17 amino acids. The CDR3 nucleotides read TGTGCCAGCAGCTTATGGCCCAGGGGCTCCCCTAATGAAAAACTGTTTTTT. Its translation: CASSLWPRGSPNEKLFF.

The chain recombines TRBV18 with TRBJ2-2; D could derive from TRBD1 or TRBD2 (5 bases each). Germline V CDR1 and CDR2: KGHSH, LQKENI. V lost 5 bases and J lost 4, with 5 bases in between. The CDR3 runs 12 residues. The CDR3 DNA reads TGTGCCAGCTCAGGGGGCACCGGGGAGCTGTTTTTT. It yields the protein CASSGGTGELFF.

The V and J genes are TRBV2 and TRBJ1-6; D might be TRBD1 (5 bases). The CDR3 is made up of 15 amino acids. Germline CDR1 SNHLY, CDR2 FYNNEI. V shed 7 bases and J shed 7 bases, with 17 bases lying between them. The DNA for the CDR3 is TGTGCCAGCACCCGGACGGGGGGGGTAAATTCACCCCTCCACTTT. It codes for CASTRTGGVNSPLHF.

This chain links TRBV28 with TRBJ2-1; D is unclear. The V and J ends lost 5 bases and 0 bases respectively, with 14 bases between them. The CDR3 is made up of 16 amino acids. Per germline, CDR1 MDHEN and CDR2 SYDVKM. The CDR3 here is CASSETHYYSYNEQFF. The CDR3 region has the DNA TGTGCCAGCAGTGAGACCCACTACTACTCCTACAATGAGCAGTTCTTC.

The chain joins TRBV6-6 to TRBJ2-1; 8 bases fit TRBD2. Germline V CDR1 and CDR2: MNHNY, SVGAGI (reference sequence). This CDR3 spans 13 amino acids. The ends lost 5 bases at V and 9 bases at J; junction bases unmatched: 6. CDR3 DNA: TGTGCCAGCAGTCGGACTAGCTCTGGTGAGCAGTTCTTC. This encodes CASSRTSSGEQFF.

The table lists this clone with a few counts. The genes are TRBV28 and TRBJ1-1; TRBD1 matches 9 bases. There are 14 residues in the CDR3. Germline assignment: CDR1 MDHEN and CDR2 SYDVKM. V was clipped by 6 bases and J by 3 bases; unmatched bases: 5. The CDR3 nucleotides are TGTGCCAGCAGGAGGACAGGGGAGTACACTGAAGCTTTCTTT. Its translation is CASRRTGEYTEAFF.

This chain links TRBV2 with TRBJ2-7; TRBD1 aligns across 9 bases. The V gene end was trimmed by 2 bases and the J gene end by 7 bases; junction bases not matched to a gene: 12. Germline assignment: CDR1 SNHLY and CDR2 FYNNEI. The CDR3 is made up of 16 amino acids. CDR3 loop: CASSELSGDRAREQYF. The CDR3 DNA sequence: TGTGCCAGCAGTGAACTAAGCGGGGACAGGGCTAGGGAGCAGTACTTC.

The V gene is TRBV9, the J gene TRBJ1-1; unclear D gene. Germline CDR1 and CDR2: SGDLS and YYNGEE. V was pared by 4 bases and J by 3 bases, with 16 bases between. This CDR3 is 15 amino acids long. The CDR3 loop reads CASSSSRRADTEAFF. The CDR3 bases are TGTGCCAGCAGCTCCAGTCGGAGGGCTGACACTGAAGCTTTCTTT.